One TCR beta chain is described in this entry. What this receptor recognizes is not known. No quality values exist for individual bases; no much larger clone is one base distant. This sample was included in a study of blood T cell repertoires in COVID-19 (TCRdb year 2020). A note on the overall study: Samples covering the acute and convalescent phases of COVID-19 were provided by collaborators in the United States, Italy and Spain. The dataset comprised deeply sampled blood TCRbeta repertoires from subjects exposed to, actively infected with, or recovered from COVID-19. HLA class I and class II types, where available, came from metadata supplied by the sample provider rather than from assay-based typing. The sample metadata nearly always contained a de-identified subject ID, COVID-19 status, age in years and sex. The material from the prospective study consisted of cDNA or gDNA derived from T cells, B-cell-depleted T cells, or PBMCs. The repertoires were made available in a free public database intended to serve as a resource for research on the immune response to SARS-CoV-2. Samples came from the ongoing ImmuneRACE study (first 160 participants) plus 1,254 subjects from 6 global collaborators. What the authors observed across the whole study: How much clinical and demographic metadata was included differed by source and by participant, and the metadata was provided uncurated.

Taken from cysteine to phenylalanine, the CDR3 has 13 residues. Only CDR3 DNA is held: 39 bases, read in frame from base 1. Based on the germline V gene, the CDR1 and CDR2 sequences are MDHEN and SYDVKM. V and J are truncated by 11 bases and 2 bases respectively, leaving an intervening sequence of 14 bases. TCRbeta CDR3 regions were amplified from genomic DNA using the immunoSEQ Assay, a bias-controlled multiplex PCR. Turning to the authors' computational methods: The number of nucleated cells in each sample was estimated from the amplification of reference gene primers within the assay. To quantify the absolute abundance of each unique TCRbeta CDR3 rearrangement, sequence reads were collapsed and filtered. For each sample, productive Simpson clonality was calculated as the square root of Simpson's diversity index over productive rearrangements. This immuneACCESS table, as held by TCRdb, lists in-frame sequences with V and J called but not all clones. Of the missing ones, under half trace to an unresolved V gene in checked studies; the others have no known cause. That table supplies the V and J calls and clone size; D and trimming were determined from the DNA. Counted in this sample were around 330,000 clones; 80% to 90% of them appeared once. Around 10% of the sample comes from the top ten.

In the prospective study, participants were about 18 to 89 years old, resided in fewer than 25 geographic areas of the United States, and were enrolled through a virtual design. In the prospective study, participants were assigned to cohorts based on the clinical history participants reported in a screening survey and a study questionnaire. ImmuneRACE Cohort 3 recovered participants were defined by two consecutive negative NP/OP PCR tests, healthcare professional clearance, or symptom resolution. Mobile phlebotomists in the prospective study collected whole blood, serum and a nasopharyngeal or oropharyngeal swab from every participant. Participants in the prospective study had the option to provide additional blood draws and questionnaires over an approximately 2-month period. Blood samples from the prospective study were shipped frozen or at room temperature prior to DNA extraction.

This receptor was identified in a woman under 30 who had recovered from COVID-19. Recombination joined TRBV28 with TRBJ2-3, with TRBD1 perhaps the D gene, on 6 matching bases. The material sequenced was PBMCs or T cells enriched from blood (not recorded which). The CDR3: CALRGAPTDTQYF. At the DNA level, the sequence is TGTGCCCTCAGGGGAGCGCCCACAGATACGCAGTATTTT.